This TCR beta chain comes out of a study of blood T cell repertoires in COVID-19. In germline, CDR1 is MNHEY, CDR2 SMNVEV (reference sequence). With 6 bases removed from V and 4 bases from J, the gap between germline ends came to 16 bases. This CDR3 region has 14 residues. Original data processing: By means of reference gene primer amplification, nucleated cell counts were estimated. Data came from immunoSEQ multiplex PCR; TCRdb stores just in-frame clones and leaves some out. V, J and clone size were drawn from that table, and D and trimming were deduced from the DNA. The repertoire holds about 89,000 clones, 88% seen once, with around 0.44% in the top ten. This clone was counted a single time.

The rearrangement uses TRBV27 and TRBJ2-7; a possible D gene is TRBD1 (6 bases). The TCR originated in a man aged 60-69 years with acute or convalescent COVID-19. Input material: peripheral blood. CDR3 residues: CASRGRTGLYEQYF. In nucleotides, the CDR3 is TGTGCCAGCAGGGGGAGAACAGGGTTGTACGAGCAGTACTTC.